Shown below are 4 T cell receptor beta chains from a single sample sequenced in a study of T cells in Graves' hyperthyroidism and ophthalmopathy. Amplification of TCR beta CDR3 regions used RNA as the template. HTBI primers were employed in a first-round RT-PCR of the TCR CDR3. TCRdb reprocessed the multiplex PCR reads via MiXCR and lists one record per CDR3 protein. The sample includes around 580,000 distinct CDR3 sequences, approximately 44% of them seen just once. Source material: peripheral blood or thyroid tissue (not recorded which). The receptors originated from a woman younger than 30 with Graves' hyperthyroidism.

The chain uses TRBV7-2 and TRBJ2-6, with D tentatively TRBD1 (6 bases). V was pared by 7 bases and J by 0 bases, with 16 bases between. The germline V gene encodes CDR1 SGHTA and CDR2 FQGNSA. The CDR3 spans 17 residues. The chain's CDR3 is CASTPETGISGANVLTF. The CDR3 DNA reads as TGTGCCAGCACCCCCGAGACAGGAATCTCTGGGGCCAACGTCCTGACTTTC. The full variable domain, completed using reference TRBV7-2 and TRBJ2-6, is GAGVSQSPSNKVTEKGKDVELRCDPISGHTALYWYRQSLGQGLEFLIYFQGNSAPDKSGLPSDRFSAERTGGSVSTLTIQRTQQEDSAVYLCASTPETGISGANVLTFGAGSRLTVL.

This chain connects TRBV29-1 to TRBJ2-5; the D call may be TRBD1 or TRBD2 (5 bases each). The assigned J gene may be wrong: the sequence end matches TRBJ2-1 better. Germline lookup yields CDR1 SQVTM and CDR2 ANQGSEA. The CDR3 covers 14 residues. The CDR3 here is CSVERGRDYNEQFF. The CDR3 nucleotides read TGCAGCGTTGAGAGGGGACGGGACTACAATGAGCAGTTCTTC.

This clonotype was recorded at least ten times. The CDR3: CASSYLGTGIEYEQYF. CDR3 sequence (DNA): TGTGCCAGCAGTTACCTTGGGACAGGGATAGAATACGAGCAGTACTTC. The chain couples TRBV6-5 to TRBJ2-7; TRBD1 matches at 9 bases. The CDR3 spans 16 residues. The germline V gene encodes CDR1 MNHEY and CDR2 SVGAGI. The V and J ends lost 2 bases and 4 bases, in that order; junction bases with no gene match: 9.

This clonotype has a count of ten or more. This chain connects TRBV19 to TRBJ2-7, with TRBD1 matching 9 bases. After removal of 6 bases from V and 5 bases from J, the junction contained 8 bases not matched to a gene. The CDR3 has 14 residues. Germline V gene data show CDR1 as LNHDA and CDR2 as SQIVND (reference sequence). CDR3 amino acids: CASRETGGGNEQYF. Written as DNA, the CDR3 is TGTGCCAGTAGGGAGACAGGGGGAGGAAACGAGCAGTACTTC.